The next 21 T cell receptor beta chains were all read from a single sample in a study of cytomegalovirus exposure and HLA in healthy donors. Researchers ran the PCR with 60 Vbeta and 13 Jbeta primers. TCRdb's copy holds only in-frame clones and misses some; the assay was immunoSEQ multiplex PCR. The top ten hold 1% of the sample, which has around 130,000 clones, 80% seen once. Sequences were obtained from PBMCs. The origin of the receptors is a man aged 40-49 years in good health and CMV-seronegative.

The chain is built from TRBV10-3 and TRBJ2-7; 13 nucleotides line up with TRBD2. This CDR3 has 16 residues. J lost 7 bases, V lost 3 bases, and 9 bases had no gene match. CDR1 is ENHRY and CDR2 is SYGVKD in the germline V gene. CDR3 region: CAISDSGLAGVREQYF. For the CDR3, the DNA is TGTGCCATCAGTGACTCTGGACTAGCGGGAGTGCGAGAGCAGTACTTC.

The chain joins TRBV6-5 to TRBJ1-2, with D maybe TRBD1 (6 bases). V was cut by 5 bases and J by 3 bases, with 13 bases left in between. This CDR3 is built from 14 residues. Germline CDR1 and CDR2: MNHEY and SVGAGI. The CDR3 region is CASSRQAKDYGYTF. DNA for the CDR3: TGTGCCAGCAGTCGACAGGCCAAGGACTATGGCTACACCTTC.

The chain recombines TRBV6-5 with TRBJ2-3; TRBD2 aligns across 8 bases. Germline loops: CDR1 MNHEY, CDR2 SVGAGI. V shed 2 bases, J shed 4 bases, and the junction held 5 bases outside the gene matches. The CDR3 loop spans 15 amino acids. The CDR3 DNA follows: TGTGCCAGCAGTTACAAGGGACTAGGGGCAGATACGCAGTATTTT. Residues: CASSYKGLGADTQYF.

J is TRBJ1-6 and V is TRBV6-1; 7 bases match TRBD1. With 0 bases clipped from V and 1 base from J, the junction kept 6 bases outside the gene matches. CDR1 is MNHNS, CDR2 SASEGT, per germline. There are 18 residues in the CDR3. The CDR3: CASSEAPQGVSYNSPLHF. CDR3 nucleotide sequence: TGTGCCAGCAGTGAAGCACCGCAGGGGGTGTCCTATAATTCACCCCTCCACTTT.

The sample holds one count of this clone. The J gene is TRBJ2-2, the V gene TRBV25-1; tentatively, D is TRBD1 (6 bases). Trimming shortened V by 5 bases and J by 2 bases, and 12 bases separated the two germline ends. The CDR3 contains 15 residues. Per germline, CDR1 MGHDK and CDR2 SYGVNS. Written as DNA, the CDR3 is TGTGCCAGCAGTCGGGGACAACTTAACACCGGGGAGCTGTTTTTT. Its translation is CASSRGQLNTGELFF.

The rearrangement uses TRBV18 and TRBJ2-3, with 10 bases lining up with TRBD2. Germline V gives CDR1 KGHSH, CDR2 LQKENI. The CDR3 totals 15 residues. Trimming took 1 base from V and 5 from J; bases not matched to a gene: 3. CDR3 nucleotides: TGTGCCAGCTCACCACTAGCGGGAGGTGTAGATACGCAGTATTTT. Translated, it gives CASSPLAGGVDTQYF. Variable domain in full (rest from reference TRBV18 and TRBJ2-3): NAGVMQNPRHLVRRRGQEARLRCSPMKGHSHVYWYRQLPEEGLKFMVYLQKENIIDESGMPKERFSAEFPKEGPSILRIQQVVRGDSAAYFCASSPLAGGVDTQYFGPGTRLTVL.

The V and J genes are TRBV30 and TRBJ2-3, with 7 bases matching TRBD2. The CDR3 is made up of 14 amino acids. Germline CDR1 GTSNPN, CDR2 SVGIG (reference sequence). V shed 3 bases and J 4 bases; nucleotides not matched to a gene: 7. The CDR3 DNA reads as TGTGCCTGGAGCGCCGGGAGGTCCCCAGATACGCAGTATTTT. It codes for CAWSAGRSPDTQYF.

V and J are TRBV7-7 and TRBJ2-3, with D possibly being TRBD2 (5 bases). This CDR3 has 15 amino acids. V was clipped by 5 bases and J by 0 bases, with 12 bases between them. Per the germline V gene, CDR1 is SSHAT and CDR2 is FNYEAQ (reference sequence). CDR3 DNA sequence: TGTGCCAGCAGCCTGAGGCTAGCTAGCACAGATACGCAGTATTTT. Translation: CASSLRLASTDTQYF.

Concerning this clone: Other DNA sequences from this sample encode an identical CDR3 as well. The chain links TRBV29-1 to TRBJ1-1; 7 bases agree with TRBD1. CDR1 SQVTM and CDR2 ANQGSEA come from the germline V gene. The CDR3 totals 12 residues. Trimming at V came to 8 bases and at J to 3 bases, leaving 6 bases not matched to a gene. The CDR3 region has the DNA TGCAGCACCAGACAGGGAGACACTGAAGCTTTCTTT. Translating gives CSTRQGDTEAFF.

This clone was seen only once. The chain uses TRBV27 and TRBJ2-5; the match to TRBD2 covers 13 bases. Germline CDR1 MNHEY, CDR2 SMNVEV (reference sequence). The CDR3 extends over 16 amino acids. Trimming at V came to 4 bases and at J to 3 bases, leaving 5 bases not matched to a gene. In nucleotides, the CDR3 is TGTGCCAGCAGTTCACTAGCGGGGGGGCCGGAAGAGACCCAGTACTTC. Protein sequence: CASSSLAGGPEETQYF.

This rearrangement joins TRBV18 to TRBJ2-7; 13 bases line up with TRBD2. The germline V gene encodes CDR1 KGHSH and CDR2 LQKENI. The length of the CDR3 is 16 residues. The J segment lost 5 bases and the V segment lost 0 bases, leaving 4 bases of the junction unmatched. CDR3 sequence reads: CASSPPGLAGVHEQYF. CDR3 DNA sequence: TGTGCCAGCTCACCACCCGGACTAGCGGGAGTCCACGAGCAGTACTTC.

The chain employs TRBV11-3 and TRBJ2-3; TRBD2 agrees at 11 bases. The germline V gene encodes CDR1 SGHNT and CDR2 YENEEA. This CDR3 has 15 amino acids. With V trimmed by 2 bases and J by 6 bases, 4 bases remained unmatched. The DNA of the CDR3 is TGTGCCAGCAGCTTAACTAGCGGGAGTGGGGATACGCAGTATTTT. It yields the protein CASSLTSGSGDTQYF.

This clone has more than one count but fewer than ten. The chain joins TRBV10-3 to TRBJ2-2; TRBD2 aligns across 9 bases. The CDR3 has 15 amino acids. V gave up 6 bases and J gave up 4 bases; unmatched junction bases: 6. CDR1 is ENHRY and CDR2 is SYGVKD in the germline V gene. The CDR3 loop is CAIRGSGSFTGELFF. In DNA form, the CDR3 reads TGTGCCATCAGAGGTAGCGGGAGCTTCACCGGGGAGCTGTTTTTT.

The chain couples TRBV5-1 to TRBJ2-6, with 11 bases matching TRBD1. The CDR3 totals 17 residues. Trimming removed 4 bases from V and 3 bases from J; junction bases left unmatched: 6. Per the germline V gene, CDR1 is SGHRS and CDR2 is YFSETQ. The CDR3 loop is CASSGTGQGVGANVLTF. CDR3 nucleotides: TGCGCCAGCAGCGGAACGGGACAGGGGGTTGGGGCCAACGTCCTGACTTTC.

The rearrangement joins TRBV5-1 to TRBJ2-5, with 9 bases aligning to TRBD2. J gave up 1 base and V 0 bases, and 4 bases lay outside the gene matches. In germline, CDR1 is SGHRS, CDR2 YFSETQ. The CDR3 is 16 residues long. As DNA, the CDR3 is TGCGCCAGCAGCTTGGATTTGCGGGGGGGCCAAGAGACCCAGTACTTC. Translating gives CASSLDLRGGQETQYF.

The rearrangement uses TRBV19 and TRBJ2-1, with 7 nucleotides matching TRBD2. The ends lost 11 bases at V and 5 bases at J; junction bases unmatched: 6. This CDR3 is 12 amino acids long. Germline values: CDR1 LNHDA, CDR2 SQIVND (reference sequence). The chain's CDR3 is CAPTRGDNEQFF. For the CDR3, the DNA is TGTGCCCCGACACGGGGGGACAATGAGCAGTTCTTC.

The genes are TRBV2 and TRBJ2-6; TRBD1 is a possible D gene (6 bases). The CDR3 is made up of 15 amino acids. Trimming left V 5 bases short and J 2 bases short, with 10 bases between. Germline-derived CDR1 and CDR2 are SNHLY and FYNNEI. The CDR3, as DNA: TGTGCCAGCAGTCCCTACAGGGCTGGGGCCAACGTCCTGACTTTC. It specifies CASSPYRAGANVLTF. Combining the CDR3 with reference TRBV2 and TRBJ2-6 gives the whole variable domain EPEVTQTPSHQVTQMGQEVILRCVPISNHLYFYWYRQILGQKVEFLVSFYNNEISEKSEIFDDQFSVERPDGSNFTLKIRSTKLEDSAMYFCASSPYRAGANVLTFGAGSRLTVL.

The chain is built from TRBV18 and TRBJ2-3; 8 bases fit TRBD1. The CDR3 length is 16 residues. V shed 3 bases and J 2 bases; nucleotides not matched to a gene: 7. From germline, CDR1 is KGHSH and CDR2 LQKENI. CDR3 bases: TGTGCCAGCTCACCGACGGACAGGGAGTACACAGATACGCAGTATTTT. Amino acid sequence: CASSPTDREYTDTQYF.

The V gene is TRBV9, the J gene TRBJ1-6; no clear D. Germline CDR1 is SGDLS and CDR2 is YYNGEE. The CDR3 loop spans 16 amino acids. The germline V and J ends were trimmed by 3 bases and 0 bases, with 10 bases remaining between them. The CDR3 sequence is CASSGAPNSYNSPLHF. In nucleotides, the CDR3 is TGTGCCAGCAGCGGGGCCCCGAACTCCTATAATTCACCCCTCCACTTT.

This clone has only one observation. The rearrangement links TRBV10-3 to TRBJ2-1; tentative D call: TRBD2 (5 bases). The ends were cut back, 2 bases at V and 5 bases at J, with 7 bases in the middle. CDR3 length: 13 residues. Germline loops: CDR1 ENHRY, CDR2 SYGVKD. CDR3 in amino acids: CAISEGRDNEQFF. The CDR3 DNA reads TGTGCCATCAGTGAGGGGCGGGACAATGAGCAGTTCTTC.

This chain links TRBV2 with TRBJ2-5, with D possibly being TRBD2 (5 bases). Germline V gene sequence: CDR1 SNHLY, CDR2 FYNNEI. The CDR3 length is 12 residues. V lost 6 bases, J lost 5 bases, and 10 bases lay in between. Here the CDR3 reads CASRRVGETQYF. CDR3 nucleotides: TGTGCCAGCAGGAGGGTCGGGGAGACCCAGTACTTC. The full variable domain, completed using reference TRBV2 and TRBJ2-5, is EPEVTQTPSHQVTQMGQEVILRCVPISNHLYFYWYRQILGQKVEFLVSFYNNEISEKSEIFDDQFSVERPDGSNFTLKIRSTKLEDSAMYFCASRRVGETQYFGPGTRLLVL.